This T cell receptor beta chain was sequenced for a study of cytomegalovirus exposure and HLA in healthy donors. Study-wide points: The productive fraction for most TCR beta V segments was about 90% or about 30% in an earlier analysis. An analysis that came later showed most CMV-associated TCR beta chains appearing HLA-restricted. For TCR beta chains, V- and J-gene trimming was later linked to a missense DCLRE1C variant. What a later analysis reportedly showed was that an Asian-associated ancestry cluster had fewer N-insertions than the roughly 700-donor mean.

Remarks on this clone: The antigen is undetermined.

This CDR3 is built from 14 residues. The germline V gene has CDR1 MDHEN and CDR2 SYDVKM. With V trimmed by 5 bases and J by 5 bases, 6 bases remained unmatched. The study ran its PCR with 60 Vbeta and 13 Jbeta primers. Clones were sequenced by immunoSEQ multiplex PCR, and TCRdb holds only the in-frame ones, with some missing. The sample yields some 93,000 clones, 82% seen once. The source of this sequence is a man in his forties or fifties in good health and CMV-seronegative. Sequenced: PBMCs. The rearrangement joins TRBV28 to TRBJ1-2, with 9 bases that match TRBD1. The CDR3 reads CASSQQGAQYGYTF. In nucleotides, the CDR3 is TGTGCCAGCAGTCAACAGGGGGCGCAATATGGCTACACCTTC.